This TCR beta chain was profiled in a study of post-analysis software for immune sequencing data. Study-wide context: Both relapsing-remitting and secondary progressive multiple sclerosis featured among the disease courses, as did progressive-relapsing multiple sclerosis.

Trimming removed 5 bases from V and 4 bases from J; junction bases left unmatched: 8. CDR3 length: 15 residues. Germline loops: CDR1 SGHVS, CDR2 FQNEAQ. Every TCR beta cDNA library bore unique molecular identifiers. TCRdb redid the calling of the PCR reads with MiXCR, one entry per CDR3 protein. The data hold 650,000 to 900,000 distinct CDR3 sequences, with roughly 46% observed a single time. Note on this clonotype: As yet, its antigen is unknown.

Broader study findings: Higher frequency in patients than in controls was seen for about five TRBV segments, with TRBV5-6, TRBV5-1 and TRBV20-1 among them. Strong co-clustering by F measure was seen for same-batch samples. Significantly decreased normalized Chao1 diversity was recorded for multiple sclerosis patients relative to controls.

Sequencing was performed on blood. The chain couples TRBV7-8 to TRBJ2-3, with 8 nucleotides matching TRBD1. This TCR was recovered from a girl aged 10 to 17 with multiple sclerosis. DNA for the CDR3: TGTGCCAGCAGCCCCCAGGGGGCCCTGGCAGATACGCAGTATTTT. Protein product: CASSPQGALADTQYF.